The clone carrying this T cell receptor (beta chain) has more than one count but fewer than ten. Its target is unknown. Sequencing targeted expressed TCRB transcripts, as all isolated RNA had been reverse transcribed. Sequencing used immunoSEQ multiplex PCR; TCRdb keeps in-frame clones, though not all of them. The sample includes about 650,000 clones, around 12% seen only once; the top ten take around 0.12%. The source of the sample is a study of beta chain features in type 1 diabetes. Study-level findings and limits: Resolution of whether HLA type affects TCRB rearrangement was not achieved here. All four CD4+ subsets from Type 1 diabetes patients carried moderately but significantly shorter TCRB CDR3s. Possible PCR preference for shorter templates applied equally to patients and controls.

Sort purity for all populations was recorded as exceeding 98%. The TCR comes from a man aged 30 to 45 with type 1 diabetes. Specimen: naive CD4+ T cells from blood.

CDR3 loop: CATSRDTSYNEQFF. The CDR3 nucleotides are TGTGCCACCAGCAGAGACACGTCCTACAATGAGCAGTTCTTC. The chain uses TRBV15 and TRBJ2-1; D not certain. V dropped 0 bases and J dropped 1 base, with 4 bases sitting between them. CDR1 is LNHNV, CDR2 YYDKDF, per germline (reference sequence). This CDR3 is built from 14 residues.